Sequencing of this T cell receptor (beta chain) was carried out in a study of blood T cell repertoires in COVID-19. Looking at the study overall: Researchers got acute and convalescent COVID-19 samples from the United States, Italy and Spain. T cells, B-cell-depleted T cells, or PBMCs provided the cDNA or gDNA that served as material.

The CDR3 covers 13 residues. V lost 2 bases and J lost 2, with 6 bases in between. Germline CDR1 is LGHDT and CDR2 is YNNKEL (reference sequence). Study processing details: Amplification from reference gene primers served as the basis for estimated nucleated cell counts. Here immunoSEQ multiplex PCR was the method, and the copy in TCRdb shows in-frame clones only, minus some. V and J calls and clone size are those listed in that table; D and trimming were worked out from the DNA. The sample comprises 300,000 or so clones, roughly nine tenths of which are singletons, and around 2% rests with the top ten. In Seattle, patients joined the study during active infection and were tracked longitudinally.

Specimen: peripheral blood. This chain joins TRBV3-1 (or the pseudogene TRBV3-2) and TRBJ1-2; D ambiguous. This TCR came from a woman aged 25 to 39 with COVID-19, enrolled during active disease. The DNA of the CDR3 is TGTGCCAGCAGCCAACGGGAAAACTATGGCTACACCTTC. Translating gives CASSQRENYGYTF.